This entry lists 6 T cell receptor beta chains sequenced from one sample in a study of graft-versus-host responses after intestinal transplantation. Their cognate antigens are unknown. Repertoires were generated with immunoSEQ multiplex PCR, while TCRdb's copy carries only in-frame clones and drops some. Among 80,000 to 95,000 clones, 88% were seen once, and the ten largest hold around 0.3%. This material consisted of unstimulated CD4+ T cells sorted from spleen or lymph node cells, taken before transplant. The source of these receptors is a human donor who was the organ donor for an intestinal transplant.

The chain is built from TRBV6-1 and TRBJ2-1, with 9 bases that match TRBD2. The J segment lost 1 base and the V segment lost 4 bases, leaving 5 bases of the junction unmatched. CDR3 size: 16 residues. Germline V gene sequence: CDR1 MNHNS, CDR2 SASEGT. The CDR3 reads CASSVLAGLSYNEQFF. CDR3 bases: TGTGCCAGCAGTGTACTAGCGGGCCTTTCCTACAATGAGCAGTTCTTC.

The chain is built from TRBV19 and TRBJ1-3; D gene unclear. V shed 3 bases and J shed 4 bases, with 10 bases lying between them. The CDR3 is 14 amino acids. Looked up from germline, CDR1 is LNHDA and CDR2 is SQIVND (reference sequence). The CDR3 loop reads CASSIGDTGNTIYF. DNA for the CDR3: TGTGCCAGTAGTATCGGGGATACAGGAAACACCATATATTTT.

The J gene is TRBJ2-2, the V gene TRBV19; D unresolved. CDR1 is LNHDA and CDR2 is SQIVND in the germline V gene (reference sequence). The CDR3 has 16 amino acids. Trimming removed 6 bases from V and 2 bases from J, with 16 bases in between. Here the CDR3 reads CASRGYADKNTGELFF. In DNA form, the CDR3 reads TGTGCCAGTAGGGGTTACGCCGACAAAAACACCGGGGAGCTGTTTTTT.

This chain joins TRBV6-4 and TRBJ2-5; the match to TRBD1 covers 7 bases. This CDR3 has 13 residues. The germline V gene has CDR1 MRHNA and CDR2 SNTAGT. J gave up 6 bases and V 0 bases, and 1 base lay outside the gene matches. CDR3 sequence reads: CASSDSRGQTQYF. The CDR3 DNA reads as TGTGCCAGCAGTGACTCGAGGGGGCAGACCCAGTACTTC.

CDR3 sequence reads: CASSVATGGSQETQYF. CDR3 coding DNA: TGTGCCAGCAGCGTAGCGACGGGGGGGAGCCAAGAGACCCAGTACTTC. The chain has TRBV9 and TRBJ2-5; TRBD2 agrees at 8 bases. This CDR3 spans 16 amino acids. With V trimmed by 0 bases and J by 1 base, 5 bases remained unmatched. Germline CDR1 is SGDLS and CDR2 is YYNGEE.

The gene calls are TRBV18 and TRBJ1-3; D unclear. V lost 0 bases and J lost 3, with 15 bases in between. The CDR3 contains 17 residues. Germline CDR1 KGHSH, CDR2 LQKENI. Here the CDR3 reads CASSPPLVELFGNTIYF. The CDR3 DNA reads as TGTGCCAGCTCACCACCGCTGGTTGAGCTCTTTGGAAACACCATATATTTT.